This entry concerns a single T cell receptor (beta chain). Its target is not known. Measured with immunoSEQ multiplex PCR; TCRdb has only the in-frame clones, and not every one. The sample includes 35,000 to 55,000 clones, almost 85% of them seen just once. This sample was included in a study of PD-L1 blockade in urothelial cancer. Study-level information: Samples of blood were analyzed 3 weeks (second dose) and 6 weeks after treatment start. T cells were recovered from blood samples at a median of roughly 150,000. Study outcomes and limitations: At the 3-week point, tumor-associated blood clones expanded more in durable-benefit patients.

The clonotype was recovered from a man aged 65 to 79 with urothelial cancer. Sequenced material: PBMCs, taken around atezolizumab (anti-PD-L1) treatment.

The CDR3 loop reads CASRQTGGRYEQYF. The CDR3 DNA sequence: TGTGCCAGCAGACAGACAGGGGGTCGGTACGAGCAGTACTTC. This chain joins TRBV6-1 and TRBJ2-7; TRBD1 agrees at 9 bases. The CDR3 runs 14 residues. Germline V lookup: CDR1 MNHNS, CDR2 SASEGT. Trimming cost V 6 bases and J 4 bases; bases outside gene matches: 7.